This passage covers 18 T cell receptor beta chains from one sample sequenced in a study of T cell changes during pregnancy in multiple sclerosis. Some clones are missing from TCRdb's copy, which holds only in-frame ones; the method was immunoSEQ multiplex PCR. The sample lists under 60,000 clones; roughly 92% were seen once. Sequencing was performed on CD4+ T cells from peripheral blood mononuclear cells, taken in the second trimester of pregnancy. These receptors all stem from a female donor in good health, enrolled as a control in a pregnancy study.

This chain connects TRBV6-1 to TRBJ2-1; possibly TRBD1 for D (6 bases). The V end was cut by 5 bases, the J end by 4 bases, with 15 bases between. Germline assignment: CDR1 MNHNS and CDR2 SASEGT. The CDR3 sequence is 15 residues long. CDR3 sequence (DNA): TGTGCCAGCAGTCAAGACAGGACAGAGTACAATGAGCAGTTCTTC. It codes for CASSQDRTEYNEQFF.

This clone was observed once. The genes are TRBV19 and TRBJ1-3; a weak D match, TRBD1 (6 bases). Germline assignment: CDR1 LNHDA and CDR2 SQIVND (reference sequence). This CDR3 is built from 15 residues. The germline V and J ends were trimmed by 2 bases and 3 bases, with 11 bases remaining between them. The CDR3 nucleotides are TGTGCCAGTAGTATACAGCAGGGGATTGGAAACACCATATATTTT. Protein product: CASSIQQGIGNTIYF.

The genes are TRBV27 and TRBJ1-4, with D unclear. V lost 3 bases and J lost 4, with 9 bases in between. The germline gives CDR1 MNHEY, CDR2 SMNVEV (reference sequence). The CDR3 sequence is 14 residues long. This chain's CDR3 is CASSFGGLNEKLFF. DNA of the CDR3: TGTGCCAGCAGTTTTGGAGGACTTAATGAAAAACTGTTTTTT.

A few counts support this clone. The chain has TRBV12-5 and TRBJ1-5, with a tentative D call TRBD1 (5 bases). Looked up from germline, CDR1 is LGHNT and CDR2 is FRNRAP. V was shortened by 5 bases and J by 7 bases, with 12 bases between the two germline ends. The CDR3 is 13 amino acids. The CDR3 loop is CASGPGGAQPQHF. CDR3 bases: TGTGCTAGTGGTCCCGGAGGGGCACAGCCCCAGCATTTT.

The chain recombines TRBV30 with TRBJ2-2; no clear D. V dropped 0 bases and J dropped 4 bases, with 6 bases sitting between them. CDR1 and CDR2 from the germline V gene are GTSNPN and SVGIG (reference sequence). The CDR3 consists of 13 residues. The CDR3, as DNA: TGTGCCTGGAGTGTCACAGCCACCGGGGAGCTGTTTTTT. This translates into CAWSVTATGELFF.

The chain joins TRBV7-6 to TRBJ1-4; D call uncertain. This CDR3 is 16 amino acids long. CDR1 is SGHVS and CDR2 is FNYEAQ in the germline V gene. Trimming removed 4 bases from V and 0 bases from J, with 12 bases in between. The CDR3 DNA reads TGTGCCAGCAGCTCGAACGGCCAGGCAACTAATGAAAAACTGTTTTTT. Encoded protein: CASSSNGQATNEKLFF.

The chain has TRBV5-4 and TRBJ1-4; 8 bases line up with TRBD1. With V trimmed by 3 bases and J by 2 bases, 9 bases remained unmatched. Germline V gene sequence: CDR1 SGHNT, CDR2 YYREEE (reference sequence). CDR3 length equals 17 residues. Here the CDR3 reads CASSSDRGGPTNEKLFF. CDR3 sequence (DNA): TGTGCCAGCAGCTCAGACAGGGGAGGGCCTACTAATGAAAAACTGTTTTTT.

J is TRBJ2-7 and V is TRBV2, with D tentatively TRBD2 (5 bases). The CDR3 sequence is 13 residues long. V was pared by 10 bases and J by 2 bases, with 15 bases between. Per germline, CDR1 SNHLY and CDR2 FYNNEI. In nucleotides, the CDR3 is TGTGCCATTACGAGAGGGTTAACCTACGAGCAGTACTTC. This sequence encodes CAITRGLTYEQYF.

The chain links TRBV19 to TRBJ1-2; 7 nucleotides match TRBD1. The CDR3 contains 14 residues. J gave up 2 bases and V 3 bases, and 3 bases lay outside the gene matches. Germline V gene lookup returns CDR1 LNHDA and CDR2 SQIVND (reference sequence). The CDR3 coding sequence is TGTGCCAGTAGTATTGGGGGACAGAACTATGGCTACACCTTC. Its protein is CASSIGGQNYGYTF.

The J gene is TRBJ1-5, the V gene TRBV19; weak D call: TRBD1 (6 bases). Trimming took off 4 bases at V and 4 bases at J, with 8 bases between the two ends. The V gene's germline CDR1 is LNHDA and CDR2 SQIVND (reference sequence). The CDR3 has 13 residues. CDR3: CASSTTGNQPQHF. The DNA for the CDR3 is TGTGCCAGTAGTACGACAGGTAATCAGCCCCAGCATTTT.

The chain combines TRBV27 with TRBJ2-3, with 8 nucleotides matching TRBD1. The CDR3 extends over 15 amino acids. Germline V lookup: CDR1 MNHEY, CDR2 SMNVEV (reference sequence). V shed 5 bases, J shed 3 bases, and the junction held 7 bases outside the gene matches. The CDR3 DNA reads TGTGCCAGCAGTCTCGGACAGGGTGTGACAGATACGCAGTATTTT. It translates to CASSLGQGVTDTQYF.

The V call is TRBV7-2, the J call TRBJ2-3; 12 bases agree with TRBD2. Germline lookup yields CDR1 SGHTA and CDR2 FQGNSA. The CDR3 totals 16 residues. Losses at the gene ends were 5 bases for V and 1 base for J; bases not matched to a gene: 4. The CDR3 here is CASSPRLAGGTDTQYF. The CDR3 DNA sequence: TGTGCCAGCAGCCCTAGACTAGCGGGGGGCACAGATACGCAGTATTTT.

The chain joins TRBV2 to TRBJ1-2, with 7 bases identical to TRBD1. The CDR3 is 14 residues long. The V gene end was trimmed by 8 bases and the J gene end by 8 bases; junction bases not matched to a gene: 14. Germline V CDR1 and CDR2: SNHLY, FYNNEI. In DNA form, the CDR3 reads TGTGCCAGCCGAGGGCAGAGGACAGGTCTAGGCTACACCTTC. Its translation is CASRGQRTGLGYTF.

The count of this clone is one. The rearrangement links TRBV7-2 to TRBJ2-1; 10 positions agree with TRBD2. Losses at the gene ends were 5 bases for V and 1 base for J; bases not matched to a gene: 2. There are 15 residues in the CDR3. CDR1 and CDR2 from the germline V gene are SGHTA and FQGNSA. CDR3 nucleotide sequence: TGTGCCAGCAGCCCGACTAGCGGGTCCTACAATGAGCAGTTCTTC. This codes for CASSPTSGSYNEQFF. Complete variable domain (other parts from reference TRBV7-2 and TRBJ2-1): GAGVSQSPSNKVTEKGKDVELRCDPISGHTALYWYRQSLGQGLEFLIYFQGNSAPDKSGLPSDRFSAERTGGSVSTLTIQRTQQEDSAVYLCASSPTSGSYNEQFFGPGTRLTVL.

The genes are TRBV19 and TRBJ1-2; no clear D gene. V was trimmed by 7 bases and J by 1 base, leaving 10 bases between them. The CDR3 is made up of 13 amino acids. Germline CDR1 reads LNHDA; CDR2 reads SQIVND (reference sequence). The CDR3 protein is CASTPGRNYGYTF. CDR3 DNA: TGTGCCAGTACCCCAGGCCGTAACTATGGCTACACCTTC.

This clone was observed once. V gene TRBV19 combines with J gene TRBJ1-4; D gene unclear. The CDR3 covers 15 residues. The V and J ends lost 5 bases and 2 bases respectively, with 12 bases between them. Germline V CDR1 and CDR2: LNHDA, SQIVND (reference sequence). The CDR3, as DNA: TGTGCCAGTAGTCGAGCTCCTGCCACTAATGAAAAACTGTTTTTT. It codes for CASSRAPATNEKLFF.

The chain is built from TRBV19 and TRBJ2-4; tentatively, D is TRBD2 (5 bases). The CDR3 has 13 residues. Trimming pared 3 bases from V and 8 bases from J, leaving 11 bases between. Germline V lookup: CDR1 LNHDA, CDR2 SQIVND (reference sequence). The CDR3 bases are TGTGCCAGTAGTATGGCGGGTGGGGACATTCAGTACTTC. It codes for CASSMAGGDIQYF.

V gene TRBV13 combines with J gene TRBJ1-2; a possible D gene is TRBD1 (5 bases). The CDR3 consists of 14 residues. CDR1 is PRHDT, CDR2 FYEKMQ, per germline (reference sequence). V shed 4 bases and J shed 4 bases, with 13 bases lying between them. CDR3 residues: CASSSRQGLYGYTF. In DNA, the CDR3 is TGTGCCAGCAGCTCCCGGCAGGGCCTCTATGGCTACACCTTC.